Each of the 21 T cell receptor beta chains below was sequenced from the same sample in a study of post-analysis software for immune sequencing data. TCR beta libraries were prepared from cDNA with unique molecular identifiers. From the PCR reads, TCRdb called clonotypes with MiXCR, one entry per CDR3 protein. The sample lists 150,000 to 200,000 distinct CDR3 sequences, roughly 34% occurring once. The sample in question was blood, obtained after autologous hematopoietic stem cell transplantation. All receptors come from a girl between 5 and 17 years old with multiple sclerosis.

This clonotype was counted between two and nine times. This chain uses TRBV12-3 or TRBV12-4 with TRBJ2-5; D unresolved. The CDR3 is 18 residues long. Trimming stripped 1 base from V and 5 bases from J, with 23 bases between. As DNA, the CDR3 is TGTGCCAGCAGTTTAGTCACCTGGCGGCAGAGAAGGGTGGAGACCCAGTACTTC. Translating it yields CASSLVTWRQRRVETQYF.

This clonotype was recorded a few times. The V gene is TRBV9, the J gene TRBJ1-1; D is unresolved. The V and J ends lost 3 bases and 0 bases respectively, with 6 bases between them. The CDR3 runs 13 residues. The germline gives CDR1 SGDLS, CDR2 YYNGEE. CDR3 residues: CASSALMNTEAFF. CDR3 DNA sequence: TGTGCCAGCAGCGCCCTAATGAACACTGAAGCTTTCTTT. Looking up the rest from reference TRBV9 and TRBJ1-1 gives the full variable domain: DSGVTQTPKHLITATGQRVTLRCSPRSGDLSVYWYQQSLDQGLQFLIQYYNGEERAKGNILERFSAQQFPDLHSELNLSSLELGDSALYFCASSALMNTEAFFGQGTRLTVV.

The chain joins TRBV5-1 to TRBJ2-1, with TRBD2 matching over 8 bases. V dropped 2 bases and J dropped 5; count of bases not matched to a gene: 3. There are 14 residues in the CDR3. CDR1 and CDR2 (germline): SGHRS, YFSETQ. The CDR3 protein is CASSLKRENNEQFF. As DNA, the CDR3 is TGCGCCAGCAGCTTAAAGCGGGAGAACAATGAGCAGTTCTTC. Looking up the rest from reference TRBV5-1 and TRBJ2-1 gives the full variable domain: KAGVTQTPRYLIKTRGQQVTLSCSPISGHRSVSWYQQTPGQGLQFLFEYFSETQRNKGNFPGRFSGRQFSNSRSEMNVSTLELGDSALYLCASSLKRENNEQFFGPGTRLTVL.

The chain uses TRBV5-1 and TRBJ2-1; D is unclear. The CDR3 runs 13 residues. V lost 0 bases and J 9 bases, leaving 10 bases between the germline ends. Germline V lookup: CDR1 SGHRS, CDR2 YFSETQ. CDR3 region: CASSLEPSGEQFF. CDR3 sequence (DNA): TGCGCCAGCAGCTTGGAGCCGAGTGGTGAGCAGTTCTTC.

The chain recombines TRBV5-4 with TRBJ1-1, with TRBD1 as a possible D gene (5 bases). There are 12 residues in the CDR3. Trimming left V 8 bases short and J 5 bases short, with 13 bases between. Germline V lookup: CDR1 SGHNT, CDR2 YYREEE (reference sequence). The CDR3: CASSVWGTEAFF. CDR3 coding DNA: TGTGCCAGTAGCGTTTGGGGGACTGAAGCTTTCTTT. The variable domain in full, with the rest retrieved from reference TRBV5-4 and TRBJ1-1, is ETGVTQSPTHLIKTRGQQVTLRCSSQSGHNTVSWYQQALGQGPQFIFQYYREEENGRGNFPPRFSGLQFPNYSSELNVNALELDDSALYLCASSVWGTEAFFGQGTRLTVV.

The table lists this clonotype with a few counts. This chain links TRBV20-1 with TRBJ2-5; 8 bases align to TRBD1. Germline V gene sequence: CDR1 DFQATT, CDR2 SNEGSKA (reference sequence). This CDR3 spans 13 amino acids. Losses at the gene ends were 4 bases for V and 1 base for J; bases not matched to a gene: 2. In nucleotides, the CDR3 is TGCAGTGCTAAAGGGACAGGCCAAGAGACCCAGTACTTC. Translation: CSAKGTGQETQYF.

V is TRBV6-5 and J is TRBJ1-6; D gene uncertain. Trimming stripped 5 bases from V and 7 bases from J, with 12 bases between. This CDR3 is 14 amino acids long. The V gene's germline CDR1 is MNHEY and CDR2 SVGAGI. CDR3 bases: TGTGCCAGCAGTCCTAGGGCTTTGAATTCACCCCTCCACTTT. It translates to CASSPRALNSPLHF.

This clonotype was detected ten times or more. V usage is TRBV7-3 and J usage is TRBJ2-1; D not resolved. CDR1 is SGHTA and CDR2 is FQGTGA in the germline V gene. Trimming cost V 0 bases and J 3 bases, with 3 bases left between them. The CDR3 has 13 amino acids. Here the CDR3 reads CASSLTSYNEQFF. The CDR3 region has the DNA TGTGCCAGCAGCTTAACTAGCTACAATGAGCAGTTCTTC.

There are many counts of this clonotype. The CDR3 bases are TGTGCCAGCAGAACTAGCGGGAATGAGCAGTTCTTC. Its protein is CASRTSGNEQFF. The rearrangement uses TRBV12-3 or TRBV12-4 and TRBJ2-1, with 9 bases lining up with TRBD2. The V and J ends lost 6 bases and 7 bases, in that order; junction bases with no gene match: 1. The CDR3 spans 12 residues.

The chain couples TRBV3-1 to TRBJ2-1; D remains ambiguous. V was shortened by 4 bases and J by 5 bases, with 15 bases between the two germline ends. The germline gives CDR1 LGHDT, CDR2 YNNKEL (reference sequence). The length of the CDR3 is 15 residues. Here the CDR3 DNA reads TGTGCCAGCAGCCGCCCCCGCGCGACGGACAATGAGCAGTTCTTC. The encoded protein is CASSRPRATDNEQFF.

This clonotype was recorded only once. An end of the junction does not agree with germline; a read error may underlie this. V is TRBV12-3 or TRBV12-4 and J is TRBJ2-3; TRBD2 agrees at 9 bases. There are 15 residues in the CDR3. The DNA for the CDR3 is TGTGCCAGCAGTTTAGGTAGCGGGAGTACAGATGCGCAGTATTTT. Translating it yields CASSLGSGSTDAQYF.

The V gene is TRBV2, the J gene TRBJ2-1; the D call may be TRBD1 or TRBD2 (5 bases each). V gave up 4 bases and J gave up 8 bases, with 12 bases separating them. Germline values: CDR1 SNHLY, CDR2 FYNNEI. This CDR3 region has 13 residues. For the CDR3, the DNA is TGTGCCAGCAGTGGGGGGTGGTCATATGAGCAGTTCTTC. Encoded protein: CASSGGWSYEQFF.

This sequence joins TRBV20-1 and TRBJ2-1; D is ambiguous. Trimming took off 4 bases at V and 4 bases at J, with 20 bases between the two ends. The CDR3 is 16 amino acids. Germline CDR1 is DFQATT and CDR2 is SNEGSKA (reference sequence). The CDR3 nucleotides are TGCAGTGCTATCCCATCGCGGCTACAGAATTACAATGAGCAGTTCTTC. The encoded protein is CSAIPSRLQNYNEQFF.

This clonotype was detected a few times. The rearrangement uses TRBV14 and TRBJ2-3; 9 bases agree with TRBD2. The germline CDR1 and CDR2 sequences are SGHDN and FVKESK. This CDR3 has 16 amino acids. V lost 4 bases, J lost 7 bases, and 12 bases stayed unmatched. The chain's CDR3 is CASSPNPSGKGNTQYF. In DNA, the CDR3 is TGTGCCAGCAGCCCCAATCCTAGCGGGAAGGGTAATACGCAGTATTTT.

This clonotype showed up many times. V usage is TRBV2 and J usage is TRBJ1-6, with D possibly being TRBD1 (5 bases). Germline assignment: CDR1 SNHLY and CDR2 FYNNEI. This CDR3 contains 12 residues. The V end was cut by 6 bases, the J end by 10 bases, with 10 bases between. CDR3 in amino acids: CASRVGESPLHF. The CDR3, as DNA: TGTGCCAGCAGGGTAGGGGAATCACCCCTCCACTTT. Together with reference TRBV2 and TRBJ1-6, the CDR3 gives the full variable domain: EPEVTQTPSHQVTQMGQEVILRCVPISNHLYFYWYRQILGQKVEFLVSFYNNEISEKSEIFDDQFSVERPDGSNFTLKIRSTKLEDSAMYFCASRVGESPLHFGNGTRLTVT.

Notes on this clonotype: One junction end does not reproduce the germline sequence, and a read error may be involved. The rearrangement links TRBV28 to TRBJ2-5, with D perhaps assigned TRBD1 or TRBD2 (5 bases each). Germline V CDR1 and CDR2: MDHEN, SYDVKM. The CDR3 contains 14 residues. CDR3 in DNA: TGTGCCGGCAGTCCTCGGGACGGAGAAGAGACCCAGTACTTC. Protein: CAGSPRDGEETQYF.

The chain couples TRBV28 to TRBJ2-5; perhaps TRBD2 as D (7 bases). V dropped 3 bases and J dropped 6 bases, with 17 bases sitting between them. There are 15 residues in the CDR3. Germline V gene lookup returns CDR1 MDHEN and CDR2 SYDVKM. This CDR3 is CASSFGGGTLKTQYF. CDR3 DNA sequence: TGTGCCAGCAGTTTTGGGGGGGGCACCTTAAAGACCCAGTACTTC.

This chain uses TRBV6-1 with TRBJ2-4; D is uncertain. The CDR3 is 14 amino acids. Germline CDR1 MNHNS, CDR2 SASEGT. V was cut by 2 bases and J by 6 bases, with 11 bases left in between. The CDR3 nucleotides are TGTGCCAGCAGTGAATCGGGCCCACCAAACATTCAGTACTTC. This encodes CASSESGPPNIQYF.

Only a few counts were recorded for this clonotype. J is TRBJ2-7 and V is TRBV20-1; the D call may be TRBD1 or TRBD2 (5 bases each). Trimming removed 0 bases from V and 7 bases from J, with 13 bases in between. CDR1 and CDR2 (germline): DFQATT, SNEGSKA (reference sequence). This CDR3 has 13 amino acids. This CDR3 is CSARDWGSEEQYF. The CDR3 DNA reads TGCAGTGCTAGAGATTGGGGGAGTGAGGAGCAGTACTTC.

The V call is TRBV9, the J call TRBJ2-5; D is possibly TRBD1 (5 bases). The tail of the sequence fits TRBJ2-7 better, so the J call may be wrong. Per germline, CDR1 SGDLS and CDR2 YYNGEE. The CDR3 contains 13 residues. The CDR3 spells CASSVAQGAEQYF. The CDR3 nucleotides are TGTGCCAGCAGCGTAGCTCAAGGGGCCGAGCAGTACTTC.

This clonotype was seen at least ten times. The chain has TRBV7-2 and TRBJ2-7; 11 bases are a match to TRBD2. CDR1 is SGHTA and CDR2 is FQGNSA in the germline V gene. With V trimmed by 5 bases and J by 2 bases, 14 bases remained unmatched. The CDR3 totals 18 residues. The CDR3 coding sequence is TGTGCCAGCAGCCCGCACGCCGGGACTAGCGGAGTTGCCTACGAGCAGTACTTC. It encodes CASSPHAGTSGVAYEQYF.